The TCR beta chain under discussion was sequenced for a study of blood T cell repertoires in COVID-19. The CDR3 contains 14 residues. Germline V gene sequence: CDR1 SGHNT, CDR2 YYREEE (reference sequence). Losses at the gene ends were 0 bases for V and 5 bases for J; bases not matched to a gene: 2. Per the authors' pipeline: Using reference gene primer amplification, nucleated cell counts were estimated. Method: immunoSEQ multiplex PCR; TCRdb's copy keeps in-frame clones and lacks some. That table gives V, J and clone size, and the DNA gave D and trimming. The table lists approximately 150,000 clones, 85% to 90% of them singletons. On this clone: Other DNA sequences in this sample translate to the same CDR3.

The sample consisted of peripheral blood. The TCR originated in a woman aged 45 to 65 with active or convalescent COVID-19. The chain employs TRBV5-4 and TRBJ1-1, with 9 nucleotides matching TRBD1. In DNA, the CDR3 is TGTGCCAGCAGCTTGGACAGGGGGCGGACTGAAGCTTTCTTT. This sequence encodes CASSLDRGRTEAFF. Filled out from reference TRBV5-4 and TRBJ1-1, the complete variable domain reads ETGVTQSPTHLIKTRGQQVTLRCSSQSGHNTVSWYQQALGQGPQFIFQYYREEENGRGNFPPRFSGLQFPNYSSELNVNALELDDSALYLCASSLDRGRTEAFFGQGTRLTVV.